This T cell receptor (beta chain) was found in a study of beta chain features in type 1 diabetes. CDR1 MNHEY and CDR2 SVGAGI come from the germline V gene. The CDR3 is 15 amino acids. V shed 0 bases and J 6 bases; nucleotides not matched to a gene: 4. As every portion of the isolated RNA was reverse transcribed, the sequencing read expressed TCRB transcripts. The protocol was immunoSEQ multiplex PCR, while the TCRdb copy is restricted to in-frame clones and leaves out a portion. The sample yields about 110,000 clones, 40% seen once. The sequence derives from a woman younger than 30 in good health. The chain links TRBV6-5 to TRBJ1-5; 8 nucleotides agree with TRBD1. The material sequenced was stem cell memory CD4+ T cells from blood. The CDR3 DNA follows: TGTGCCAGCAGTTACTCCCAGGGGGCGAGTCAGCCCCAGCATTTT. It yields the protein CASSYSQGASQPQHF.